The clone carrying this T cell receptor (beta chain) was recorded a few times. Antigen: not known. These data originate in a study of shared clonotypes between healthy human individuals. Sorted-subset replicate PCRs used about 200 ng DNA, about 30,000 T cell genomes. The data were produced by immunoSEQ multiplex PCR, yet TCRdb's version contains in-frame clones alone and is incomplete. In the table there are approximately 2.5 million clones, more than 90% of which are singletons. General study points: All-four-donor shared clonotypes had higher generation probabilities than non-shared clonotypes did. Exclusively blood specimens were collected; tissue repertoires likely differ. Researchers found naive subsets generally carried larger estimated richness than memory subsets.

This CDR3 has 13 amino acids. Germline V gene lookup returns CDR1 SNHLY and CDR2 FYNNEI. The V and J ends lost 6 bases and 0 bases respectively, with 8 bases between them. This TCR was sampled from a man between 18 and 35 years old in good health. Sequenced input: naive CD4+ T cells sorted from blood. Subset indicated: CD45RA+ positively selected. The chain uses TRBV2 and TRBJ1-1; maybe TRBD1 (6 bases). As DNA, the CDR3 is TGTGCCAGCAGAACAGGGATGAACACTGAAGCTTTCTTT. Protein: CASRTGMNTEAFF. Filled out from reference TRBV2 and TRBJ1-1, the complete variable domain reads EPEVTQTPSHQVTQMGQEVILRCVPISNHLYFYWYRQILGQKVEFLVSFYNNEISEKSEIFDDQFSVERPDGSNFTLKIRSTKLEDSAMYFCASRTGMNTEAFFGQGTRLTVV.